These 15 T cell receptor beta chains share one sample of origin, sequenced in a study of T cell changes during pregnancy in multiple sclerosis. The repertoire was sequenced with immunoSEQ multiplex PCR; TCRdb's copy has only in-frame clones and lacks some. The table shows around 70,000 clones, with about 91% occurring only once. Source: peripheral blood, taken after pregnancy. Source of these receptors: a female donor with multiple sclerosis, enrolled in a pregnancy study.

The rearrangement links TRBV5-4 to TRBJ2-3, with a tentative D call TRBD1 (5 bases). Germline-derived CDR1 and CDR2 are SGHNT and YYREEE (reference sequence). There are 13 residues in the CDR3. The V gene lost 0 bases and the J gene lost 3 bases, with 5 bases spanning the gap. CDR3 DNA: TGTGCCAGCAGCTTGGGGACAACAGATACGCAGTATTTT. Its protein product is CASSLGTTDTQYF.

The rearrangement links TRBV30 to TRBJ2-4; 8 bases are a match to TRBD2. Germline assignment: CDR1 GTSNPN and CDR2 SVGIG (reference sequence). This CDR3 spans 16 amino acids. The trim removed 2 bases at V and 6 bases at J, leaving 12 bases unmatched. This chain's CDR3 is CAWSRGGSGTINIQYF. The CDR3 coding sequence is TGTGCCTGGAGTAGGGGCGGTAGCGGGACGATAAACATTCAGTACTTC.

This chain links TRBV6-1 with TRBJ2-1, with 15 bases aligning to TRBD2. CDR1 and CDR2 from the germline V gene are MNHNS and SASEGT. V was clipped by 0 bases and J by 15 bases; unmatched bases: 9. There are 16 residues in the CDR3. The CDR3 DNA reads TGTGCCAGCAGTGAAGCAGGAGGGACTAGCGGGAGGATCGGGTTCTTC. This gives the protein CASSEAGGTSGRIGFF.

This clone was counted a few times. For the CDR3, the DNA is TGCGCCAGCAGCTTATCTGTCTCTGGGGCCAACGTCCTGACTTTC. This codes for CASSLSVSGANVLTF. J is TRBJ2-6 and V is TRBV5-1; D call uncertain. Trimming removed 2 bases from V and 0 bases from J, with 6 bases in between. The CDR3 has 15 residues. Per the germline V gene, CDR1 is SGHRS and CDR2 is YFSETQ. The variable domain in full, completed from reference TRBV5-1 and TRBJ2-6, reads KAGVTQTPRYLIKTRGQQVTLSCSPISGHRSVSWYQQTPGQGLQFLFEYFSETQRNKGNFPGRFSGRQFSNSRSEMNVSTLELGDSALYLCASSLSVSGANVLTFGAGSRLTVL.

The chain has TRBV9 and TRBJ1-5; D unclear. Trimming left V 5 bases short and J 5 bases short, with 17 bases between. Germline V lookup: CDR1 SGDLS, CDR2 YYNGEE. This CDR3 has 15 residues. CDR3 DNA: TGTGCCAGCAGAGAGGCCGGGAATGGGGATCAGCCCCAGCATTTT. Amino acids: CASREAGNGDQPQHF.

The chain has TRBV18 and TRBJ2-7; 7 bases are a match to TRBD2. This CDR3 region has 14 residues. From germline, CDR1 is KGHSH and CDR2 LQKENI. Losses at the gene ends were 0 bases for V and 4 bases for J; bases not matched to a gene: 3. The CDR3 DNA sequence: TGTGCCAGCTCACCACCCCAACTAGCGTACGAGCAGTACTTC. Protein sequence: CASSPPQLAYEQYF.

The chain employs TRBV9 and TRBJ2-1, with 9 bases matching TRBD2. V lost 2 bases to trimming and J lost 7 bases; unmatched junction nucleotides: 10. CDR3 length: 16 residues. CDR1 and CDR2 from the germline V gene are SGDLS and YYNGEE. The CDR3 reads CASSVGGRVIGNEQFF. In DNA form, the CDR3 reads TGTGCCAGCAGCGTGGGCGGGAGGGTAATAGGAAATGAGCAGTTCTTC.

The chain recombines TRBV7-2 with TRBJ2-5, with D perhaps matching TRBD1 (5 bases). Germline V gene sequence: CDR1 SGHTA, CDR2 FQGNSA. This CDR3 has 13 amino acids. V was trimmed by 4 bases and J by 9 bases, leaving 15 bases between them. The CDR3 sequence is CASSSTDTLAQYF. The DNA for the CDR3 is TGTGCCAGCAGCTCCACGGACACCTTGGCCCAGTACTTC. The full variable domain, in which reference TRBV7-2 and TRBJ2-5 provide the parts outside the CDR3, is GAGVSQSPSNKVTEKGKDVELRCDPISGHTALYWYRQSLGQGLEFLIYFQGNSAPDKSGLPSDRFSAERTGGSVSTLTIQRTQQEDSAVYLCASSSTDTLAQYFGPGTRLLVL.

This clone was recorded once. This chain connects TRBV2 to TRBJ2-3, with D uncertain. V gave up 7 bases and J gave up 5 bases, with 13 bases separating them. Per the germline V gene, CDR1 is SNHLY and CDR2 is FYNNEI. This CDR3 region has 13 residues. In DNA form, the CDR3 reads TGTGCCAGCAACCTTAACCGGAGAGATACGCAGTATTTT. This sequence encodes CASNLNRRDTQYF.

The genes are TRBV7-3 and TRBJ2-1; 7 bases map to TRBD2. V dropped 2 bases and J dropped 7; count of bases not matched to a gene: 8. The germline CDR1 and CDR2 sequences are SGHTA and FQGTGA. The CDR3 covers 15 residues. The CDR3 sequence is CASSLGAGAVNEQFF. CDR3 bases: TGTGCCAGCAGCTTAGGGGCGGGAGCGGTGAATGAGCAGTTCTTC.

This chain links TRBV6-1 with TRBJ2-7; 8 nucleotides agree with TRBD1. The junction had 8 bases not matched to a gene; V was cut back by 5 bases and J by 2 bases. This CDR3 has 15 residues. Germline V gene sequence: CDR1 MNHNS, CDR2 SASEGT. Here the CDR3 reads CASSPRTGNPYEQYF. The CDR3 DNA reads TGTGCCAGCAGTCCTCGGACAGGGAACCCCTACGAGCAGTACTTC.

V usage is TRBV5-5 and J usage is TRBJ2-1, with TRBD2 matching 8 bases. CDR1 is SGHKS and CDR2 is YYEKEE in the germline V gene (reference sequence). Trimming at V came to 6 bases and at J to 5 bases, leaving 10 bases not matched to a gene. The CDR3 length is 15 residues. CDR3 in DNA: TGTGCCAGCACTCCGGGGGGGAGAGGGAACAATGAGCAGTTCTTC. Its protein is CASTPGGRGNNEQFF.

The CDR3 here is CASSLFAETEAFF. The CDR3 region has the DNA TGCGCCAGCAGCTTGTTCGCGGAGACTGAAGCTTTCTTT. This chain connects TRBV5-1 to TRBJ1-1; D unclear. The CDR3 is 13 amino acids. With 1 base removed from V and 5 bases from J, the gap between germline ends came to 9 bases. Germline-derived CDR1 and CDR2 are SGHRS and YFSETQ.

This clone has more than one count but fewer than ten. This sequence joins TRBV7-2 and TRBJ2-1, with 14 bases lining up with TRBD2. The V gene's germline CDR1 is SGHTA and CDR2 FQGNSA. The CDR3 runs 13 residues. Written as DNA, the CDR3 is TGTGCTGCAGGGACTAGCGGGAGCAATGAGCAGTTCTTC. It translates to CAAGTSGSNEQFF. Using reference TRBV7-2 and TRBJ2-1 for the parts outside the CDR3, the full variable domain is GAGVSQSPSNKVTEKGKDVELRCDPISGHTALYWYRQSLGQGLEFLIYFQGNSAPDKSGLPSDRFSAERTGGSVSTLTIQRTQQEDSAVYLCAAGTSGSNEQFFGPGTRLTVL.

The chain couples TRBV19 to TRBJ2-6; possibly TRBD1 for D (6 bases). The CDR3 loop spans 18 amino acids. In germline, CDR1 is LNHDA, CDR2 SQIVND (reference sequence). Trimming cost V 2 bases and J 0 bases, with 14 bases left between them. CDR3 nucleotides: TGTGCCAGTAGTATATTATGGGACATAGCCTCTGGGGCCAACGTCCTGACTTTC. Translating gives CASSILWDIASGANVLTF.